The T cell receptor (beta chain) under discussion was sequenced for a study of OX40 agonist ivuxolimab in advanced cancers. Repertoires were generated with immunoSEQ multiplex PCR, while TCRdb's copy carries only in-frame clones and drops some. The data show 17,000 or so clones, over 75% seen once. The CDR3 runs 14 residues. The V and J ends lost 6 bases and 1 base respectively, with 12 bases between them. Looked up from germline, CDR1 is MNHNY and CDR2 is SVGAGI (reference sequence). The chain couples TRBV6-6 to TRBJ1-1, with D possibly matching TRBD1 (5 bases). The sequence derives from an adult with an advanced solid tumor such as melanoma, head and neck, liver or kidney cancer. The source was CD4+ or CD8+ T cells sorted from blood, collected in a trial of the OX40 agonist ivuxolimab. CDR3 protein: CASRAGRGNTEAFF. Written as DNA, the CDR3 is TGTGCCAGCAGAGCGGGACGGGGGAACACTGAAGCTTTCTTT.